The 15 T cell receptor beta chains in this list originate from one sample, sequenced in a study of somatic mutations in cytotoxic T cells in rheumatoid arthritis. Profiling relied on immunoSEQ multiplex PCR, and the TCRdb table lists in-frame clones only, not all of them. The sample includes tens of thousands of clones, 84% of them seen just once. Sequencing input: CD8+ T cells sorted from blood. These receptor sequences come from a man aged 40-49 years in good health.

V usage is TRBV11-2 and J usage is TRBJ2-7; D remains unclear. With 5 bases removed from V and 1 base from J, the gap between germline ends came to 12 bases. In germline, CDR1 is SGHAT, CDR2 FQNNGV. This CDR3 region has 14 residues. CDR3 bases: TGTGCCAGCAGCGTACCGCTCGGGTCCTACGAGCAGTACTTC. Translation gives CASSVPLGSYEQYF.

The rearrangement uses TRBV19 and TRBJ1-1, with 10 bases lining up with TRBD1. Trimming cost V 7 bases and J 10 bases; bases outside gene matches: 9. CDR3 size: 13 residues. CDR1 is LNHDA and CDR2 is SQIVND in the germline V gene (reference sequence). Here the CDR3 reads CASTQDRGKIAFF. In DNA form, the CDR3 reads TGTGCCAGTACCCAGGACAGGGGGAAAATAGCTTTCTTT.

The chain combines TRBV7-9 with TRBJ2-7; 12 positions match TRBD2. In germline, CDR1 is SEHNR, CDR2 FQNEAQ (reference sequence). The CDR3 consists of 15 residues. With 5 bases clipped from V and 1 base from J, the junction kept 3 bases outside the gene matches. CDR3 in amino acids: CASSTLAGGSYEQYF. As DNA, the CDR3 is TGTGCCAGCAGCACACTAGCGGGGGGATCCTACGAGCAGTACTTC.

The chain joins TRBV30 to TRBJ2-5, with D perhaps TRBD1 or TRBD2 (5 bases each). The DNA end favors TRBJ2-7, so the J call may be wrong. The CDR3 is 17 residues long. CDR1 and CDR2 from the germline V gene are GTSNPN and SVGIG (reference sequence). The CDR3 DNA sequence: TGTGCCTGGAGGCCTATACCCGGGACGCATCCATCCTACGAGCAGTACTTC. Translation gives CAWRPIPGTHPSYEQYF.

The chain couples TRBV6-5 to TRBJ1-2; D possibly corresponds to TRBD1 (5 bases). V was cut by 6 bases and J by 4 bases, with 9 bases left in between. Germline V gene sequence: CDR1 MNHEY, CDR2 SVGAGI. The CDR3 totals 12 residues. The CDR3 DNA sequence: TGTGCCAGCAGCCTAGACAGCTATGGCTACACCTTC. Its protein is CASSLDSYGYTF.

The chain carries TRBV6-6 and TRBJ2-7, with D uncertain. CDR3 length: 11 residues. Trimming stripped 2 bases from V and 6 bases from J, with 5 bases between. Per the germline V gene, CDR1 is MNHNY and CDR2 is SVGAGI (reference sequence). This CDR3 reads CASSYDSEQYF. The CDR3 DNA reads TGTGCCAGCAGTTACGATTCCGAGCAGTACTTC.

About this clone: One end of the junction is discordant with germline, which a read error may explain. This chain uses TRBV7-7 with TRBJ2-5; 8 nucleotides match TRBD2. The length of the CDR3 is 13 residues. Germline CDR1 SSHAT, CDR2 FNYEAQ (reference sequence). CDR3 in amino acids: CASSLRGGKTQYF. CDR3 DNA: TGTGCTAGCAGCCTACGGGGGGGAAAGACCCAGTACTTC.

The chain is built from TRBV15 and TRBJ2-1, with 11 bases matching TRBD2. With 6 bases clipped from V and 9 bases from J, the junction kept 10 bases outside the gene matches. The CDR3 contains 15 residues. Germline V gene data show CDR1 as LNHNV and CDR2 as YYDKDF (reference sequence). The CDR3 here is CATSPGLAGGFEQFF. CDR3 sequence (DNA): TGTGCCACCAGTCCCGGGCTAGCGGGAGGCTTTGAGCAGTTCTTC.

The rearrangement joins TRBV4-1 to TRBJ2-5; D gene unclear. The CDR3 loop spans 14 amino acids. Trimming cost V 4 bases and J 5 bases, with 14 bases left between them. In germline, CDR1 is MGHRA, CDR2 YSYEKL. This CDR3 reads CASSPPWGFETQYF. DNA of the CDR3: TGCGCCAGCAGCCCCCCTTGGGGTTTCGAGACCCAGTACTTC.

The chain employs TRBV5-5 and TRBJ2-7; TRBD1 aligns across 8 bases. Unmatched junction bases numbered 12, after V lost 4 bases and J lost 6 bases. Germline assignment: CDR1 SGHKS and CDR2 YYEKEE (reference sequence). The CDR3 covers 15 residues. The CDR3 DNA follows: TGTGCCAGCAGCACCCGGACAGGGCCCTCTCTCGAGCAGTACTTC. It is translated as CASSTRTGPSLEQYF.

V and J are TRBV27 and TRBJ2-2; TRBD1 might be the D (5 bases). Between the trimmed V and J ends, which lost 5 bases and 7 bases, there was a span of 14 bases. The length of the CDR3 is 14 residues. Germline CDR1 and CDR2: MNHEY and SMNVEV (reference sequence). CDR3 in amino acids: CASSARVADGELFF. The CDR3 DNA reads TGTGCCAGCAGTGCCAGGGTGGCGGACGGGGAGCTGTTTTTT.

Here the CDR3 reads CSVGGVGTYYEQYF. CDR3 DNA: TGCAGCGTTGGCGGGGTTGGAACCTACTACGAGCAGTACTTC. J is TRBJ2-5 and V is TRBV29-1; D is possibly TRBD2 (6 bases). Gene TRBJ2-7 matches the end of the DNA better, so the J call may be wrong. The CDR3 loop spans 14 amino acids. Germline CDR1 reads SQVTM; CDR2 reads ANQGSEA.

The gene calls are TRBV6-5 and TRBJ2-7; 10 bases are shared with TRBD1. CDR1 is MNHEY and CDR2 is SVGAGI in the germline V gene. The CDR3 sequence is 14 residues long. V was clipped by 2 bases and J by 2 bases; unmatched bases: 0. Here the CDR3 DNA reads TGTGCCAGCAGTTACGGGACAGGGGCCTACGAGCAGTACTTC. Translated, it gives CASSYGTGAYEQYF.

The CDR3 loop is CASSQEGALRDEQFF. CDR3 in DNA: TGCGCCAGCAGCCAAGAGGGGGCCCTAAGGGATGAGCAGTTCTTC. The chain joins TRBV4-3 to TRBJ2-1; possibly TRBD1 for D (6 bases). The germline V and J ends were trimmed by 0 bases and 8 bases, with 14 bases remaining between them. Germline V gene data show CDR1 as LGHNA and CDR2 as YSLEER. The length of the CDR3 is 15 residues.

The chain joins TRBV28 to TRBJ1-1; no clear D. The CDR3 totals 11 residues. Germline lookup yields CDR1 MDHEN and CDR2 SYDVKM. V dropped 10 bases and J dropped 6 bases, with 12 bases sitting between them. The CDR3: CATDLGAEAFF. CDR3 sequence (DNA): TGTGCCACCGACCTTGGCGCTGAAGCTTTCTTT.